Following are 30 T cell receptor beta chains from one sample sequenced in a study of tumor-infiltrating lymphocytes in localized non-small cell lung cancer (dated by TCRdb to the early 2020s). The method was the immunoSEQ multiplex PCR assay. TCRdb took over this immuneACCESS table, retaining in-frame rearrangements with V and J assigned. Such tables are incomplete; in checked studies, under half of the missing clones stem from an unresolved V gene, and the remainder is unexplained. In this sample the table shows some 17,000 clones, 65% to 80% of which occur a single time. Of the sample, about 6.4% is held by the ten largest clones. Sequencing was done on a sample of lung tumor tissue. These receptors originate from a human donor with non-small cell lung cancer.

This clone was picked up a small number of times. The rearrangement links TRBV2 to TRBJ1-3, with 7 positions matching TRBD1. From germline, CDR1 is SNHLY and CDR2 FYNNEI. The CDR3 has 16 amino acids. The V segment lost 6 bases and the J segment 4 bases; nucleotides outside the gene matches: 12. Written as DNA, the CDR3 is TGTGCCAGCAGCCTCCCCGGGACAGAGCTCGGAAACACCATATATTTT. Encoded protein: CASSLPGTELGNTIYF.

V usage is TRBV15 and J usage is TRBJ2-5; D may be TRBD1 or TRBD2 (5 bases each). This CDR3 spans 16 amino acids. In germline, CDR1 is LNHNV, CDR2 YYDKDF (reference sequence). V was cut by 1 base and J by 0 bases, with 12 bases left in between. CDR3 DNA: TGTGCCACCAGCAGAGGGACACGGAGGTACCAAGAGACCCAGTACTTC. It codes for CATSRGTRRYQETQYF.

In DNA, the CDR3 is TGTGCCTGGAGTGCCTTCTTAGCGGGAGGCCCCGGGGAGCTGTTTTTT. Its translation is CAWSAFLAGGPGELFF. The V call is TRBV30, the J call TRBJ2-2; TRBD2 aligns across 10 bases. The V gene's germline CDR1 is GTSNPN and CDR2 SVGIG (reference sequence). The V and J ends lost 1 base and 6 bases, in that order; junction bases with no gene match: 8. The CDR3 extends over 16 amino acids.

This chain uses TRBV14 with TRBJ2-2; 7 nucleotides match TRBD1. V shed 5 bases, J shed 4 bases, and the junction held 7 bases outside the gene matches. This CDR3 is 15 amino acids long. From germline, CDR1 is SGHDN and CDR2 FVKESK. The CDR3 DNA reads TGTGCCAGCAGCTCACAACAGGGGAGCACCGGGGAGCTGTTTTTT. Residues: CASSSQQGSTGELFF. The full variable domain, completed using reference TRBV14 and TRBJ2-2, is EAGVTQFPSHSVIEKGQTVTLRCDPISGHDNLYWYRRVMGKEIKFLLHFVKESKQDESGMPNNRFLAERTGGTYSTLKVQPAELEDSGVYFCASSSQQGSTGELFFGEGSRLTVL.

The chain couples TRBV27 to TRBJ2-7; D is unclear. This CDR3 has 12 amino acids. The germline V and J ends were trimmed by 8 bases and 0 bases, with 8 bases remaining between them. Germline CDR1 and CDR2: MNHEY and SMNVEV (reference sequence). CDR3 in amino acids: CASGPPSYEQYF. CDR3 sequence (DNA): TGTGCCAGCGGCCCGCCCTCCTACGAGCAGTACTTC.

This clone was recorded once. The chain links TRBV7-6 to TRBJ2-3; 9 nucleotides line up with TRBD1. J lost 6 bases, V lost 3 bases, and 4 bases had no gene match. The CDR3 consists of 14 residues. The germline gives CDR1 SGHVS, CDR2 FNYEAQ. CDR3 bases: TGTGCCAGCAGCTTGGACAGGGGCGGGGATACGCAGTATTTT. This encodes CASSLDRGGDTQYF.

The chain links TRBV29-1 to TRBJ2-2; 9 bases map to TRBD1. J lost 5 bases, V lost 7 bases, and 11 bases had no gene match. Germline values: CDR1 SQVTM, CDR2 ANQGSEA. The CDR3 sequence is 15 residues long. The CDR3, as DNA: TGCAGCGCCCATCCGGGACAGGGAAATACCGGGGAGCTGTTTTTT. Translation gives CSAHPGQGNTGELFF.

The chain combines TRBV27 with TRBJ2-3, with 9 bases lining up with TRBD2. Germline CDR1 MNHEY, CDR2 SMNVEV (reference sequence). The CDR3 sequence is 15 residues long. V was pared by 7 bases and J by 5 bases, with 10 bases of the junction left unmatched. CDR3 amino acids: CASTFFSGSQDTQYF. CDR3 DNA: TGTGCCAGCACTTTCTTTAGCGGGAGCCAAGATACGCAGTATTTT.

The chain links TRBV2 to TRBJ2-2; 9 bases fit TRBD1. Trimming cost V 11 bases and J 3 bases; bases outside gene matches: 7. From germline, CDR1 is SNHLY and CDR2 FYNNEI. The CDR3 is 14 residues long. The CDR3 DNA follows: TGTGCCGGGGAGGACAGGGGCTACACCGGGGAGCTGTTTTTT. The encoded protein is CAGEDRGYTGELFF.

J is TRBJ2-3 and V is TRBV5-1, with no clear D. This CDR3 has 14 residues. Trimming took off 0 bases at V and 5 bases at J, with 10 bases between the two ends. Per the germline V gene, CDR1 is SGHRS and CDR2 is YFSETQ. The CDR3, as DNA: TGCGCCAGCAGCTTGGTCACCGGTAGAGATACGCAGTATTTT. This encodes CASSLVTGRDTQYF.

The chain combines TRBV11-1 with TRBJ2-7; D is uncertain. V lost 0 bases to trimming and J lost 0 bases, with 9 bases between them. From germline, CDR1 is SGHAT and CDR2 FQDESV (reference sequence). The CDR3 consists of 15 residues. The CDR3 loop is CASSLAGGSSYEQYF. The CDR3 nucleotides read TGTGCCAGCAGCTTAGCGGGCGGTAGCTCCTACGAGCAGTACTTC. Full variable domain (outside the CDR3, taken from reference TRBV11-1 and TRBJ2-7): EAEVAQSPRYKITEKSQAVAFWCDPISGHATLYWYRQILGQGPELLVQFQDESVVDDSQLPKDRFSAERLKGVDSTLKIQPAELGDSAMYLCASSLAGGSSYEQYFGPGTRLTVT.

V gene TRBV28 combines with J gene TRBJ2-5; D is possibly TRBD2 (5 bases). Germline V gene sequence: CDR1 MDHEN, CDR2 SYDVKM. The V end lost 2 bases, the J end lost 1 base, and 14 bases lay between the germline ends. The CDR3 totals 16 residues. DNA for the CDR3: TGTGCCAGCAGTTTAGTTAGTGGAGGAACCCAAGAGACCCAGTACTTC. This translates into CASSLVSGGTQETQYF.

The chain uses TRBV9 and TRBJ2-2; the D call may be TRBD1 or TRBD2 (5 bases each). Germline V CDR1 and CDR2: SGDLS, YYNGEE. The CDR3 covers 13 residues. V lost 4 bases and J 3 bases, leaving 7 bases between the germline ends. The CDR3 DNA is TGTGCCAGCAGCCTGGGGGACACCGGGGAGCTGTTTTTT. Translation gives CASSLGDTGELFF.

This chain connects TRBV5-1 to TRBJ1-1; D is unclear. The CDR3 has 15 residues. V gave up 0 bases and J gave up 1 base, with 10 bases separating them. Germline CDR1 is SGHRS and CDR2 is YFSETQ. CDR3 sequence: CASSLASRRNTEAFF. For the CDR3, the DNA is TGCGCCAGCAGCTTGGCCAGTAGGCGGAACACTGAAGCTTTCTTT.

V gene TRBV6-1 combines with J gene TRBJ2-1, with 10 bases fitting TRBD1. The trim removed 1 base at V and 3 bases at J, leaving 0 bases unmatched. The CDR3 consists of 15 residues. Germline loops: CDR1 MNHNS, CDR2 SASEGT. CDR3 region: CASSEGTGGYNEQFF. DNA for the CDR3: TGTGCCAGCAGTGAAGGGACAGGGGGCTACAATGAGCAGTTCTTC.

This clone was detected only once. This chain connects TRBV19 to TRBJ1-1; 7 bases are a match to TRBD1. V lost 7 bases, J lost 2 bases, and 7 bases stayed unmatched. The CDR3 is 14 amino acids. Germline V CDR1 and CDR2: LNHDA, SQIVND (reference sequence). DNA for the CDR3: TGTGCCAGTATTCACACAGGGGTTAACACTGAAGCTTTCTTT. It is translated as CASIHTGVNTEAFF.

CDR3 sequence reads: CASTDPRWGSGNTIYF. CDR3 nucleotides: TGTGCCAGCACGGATCCAAGATGGGGGAGCGGAAACACCATATATTTT. The chain recombines TRBV2 with TRBJ1-3; a possible D gene is TRBD1 (5 bases). V lost 7 bases and J lost 4, with 20 bases in between. The length of the CDR3 is 16 residues. Looked up from germline, CDR1 is SNHLY and CDR2 is FYNNEI.

CDR3 residues: CASSTRLAGGYNEQFF. CDR3 DNA sequence: TGTGCCAGCAGCACCCGACTAGCGGGGGGGTACAATGAGCAGTTCTTC. The J gene is TRBJ2-1, the V gene TRBV7-2; TRBD2 aligns across 14 bases. The CDR3 has 16 residues. Germline CDR1 reads SGHTA; CDR2 reads FQGNSA. V gave up 5 bases and J gave up 4 bases; unmatched junction bases: 4.

V is TRBV7-8 and J is TRBJ2-2; D gene unclear. This CDR3 comprises 15 residues. V lost 4 bases and J 2 bases, leaving 11 bases between the germline ends. Germline V gene lookup returns CDR1 SGHVS and CDR2 FQNEAQ. CDR3: CASSWNLPNTGELFF. The CDR3 nucleotides are TGTGCCAGCAGCTGGAACCTTCCCAACACCGGGGAGCTGTTTTTT.

This chain connects TRBV7-3 to TRBJ2-5; D might be TRBD2 (5 bases). This CDR3 has 13 amino acids. Deletions cut 3 bases from V and 5 bases from J, with 10 bases between. Germline CDR1 and CDR2: SGHTA and FQGTGA. The CDR3 loop is CASSFGPGETQYF. For the CDR3, the DNA is TGTGCCAGCAGCTTCGGCCCGGGGGAGACCCAGTACTTC.

The rearrangement links TRBV6-6 to TRBJ2-7; no clear D. Germline V gene sequence: CDR1 MNHNY, CDR2 SVGAGI (reference sequence). The ends were cut back, 0 bases at V and 2 bases at J, with 8 bases in the middle. The CDR3 loop spans 14 amino acids. CDR3 DNA sequence: TGTGCCAGCAGTTACTCGGCAGGACCCTACGAGCAGTACTTC. It codes for CASSYSAGPYEQYF.

Comment on this clone: Distinct nucleotide sequences in the sample also encode this CDR3. The gene calls are TRBV6-5 and TRBJ1-4, with D hard to call. The germline V and J ends were trimmed by 0 bases and 5 bases, with 10 bases remaining between them. Germline V lookup: CDR1 MNHEY, CDR2 SVGAGI. The CDR3 totals 15 residues. CDR3: CASSYSAGSNEKLFF. In DNA form, the CDR3 reads TGTGCCAGCAGTTACTCTGCAGGTTCGAATGAAAAACTGTTTTTT.

This chain connects TRBV2 to TRBJ2-2; D possibly matches TRBD1 or TRBD2 (7 bases each). V lost 5 bases to trimming and J lost 7 bases, with 14 bases between them. CDR3 length: 14 residues. The germline gives CDR1 SNHLY, CDR2 FYNNEI. The CDR3 region is CASSREGAIGELFF. DNA for the CDR3: TGTGCCAGCAGTAGGGAGGGGGCAATCGGGGAGCTGTTTTTT.

This clone was picked up one time. This chain links TRBV7-9 with TRBJ2-7, with TRBD2 matching 8 bases. CDR3 size: 12 residues. Germline CDR1 is SEHNR and CDR2 is FQNEAQ (reference sequence). V lost 9 bases, J lost 3 bases, and 4 bases stayed unmatched. The CDR3 DNA reads TGTGCCAGTAGCGGGATGAGCTACGAGCAGTACTTC. This gives the protein CASSGMSYEQYF.

The V and J genes are TRBV10-3 and TRBJ2-3; the D call may be TRBD1 or TRBD2 (5 bases each). Germline assignment: CDR1 ENHRY and CDR2 SYGVKD. With 9 bases removed from V and 0 bases from J, the gap between germline ends came to 10 bases. CDR3 length equals 13 residues. CDR3 nucleotide sequence: TGTGCCATACTCGGGGCCAGCACAGATACGCAGTATTTT. Translated, it gives CAILGASTDTQYF.

This clone has a single count. The CDR3 DNA reads TGTGCCAGCAGCCCCCGTACCGGGAGCTCCTACAATGAGCAGTTCTTC. Encoded protein: CASSPRTGSSYNEQFF. The V and J genes are TRBV9 and TRBJ2-1, with TRBD2 as a possible D gene (6 bases). Germline CDR1 and CDR2: SGDLS and YYNGEE. V was cut by 4 bases and J by 0 bases, with 14 bases left in between. The CDR3 runs to 16 residues.

The J gene is TRBJ2-7, the V gene TRBV7-9; D unclear. Germline CDR1 reads SEHNR; CDR2 reads FQNEAQ (reference sequence). Trimming stripped 1 base from V and 7 bases from J, with 17 bases between. This CDR3 comprises 15 residues. This CDR3 is CASSLGSGSLWEQYF. CDR3 bases: TGTGCCAGCAGCTTAGGATCAGGCAGTTTGTGGGAGCAGTACTTC.

V is TRBV11-2 and J is TRBJ2-3; D may match TRBD1 or TRBD2 (5 bases each). V lost 10 bases, J lost 7 bases, and 15 bases lay in between. CDR3 length equals 12 residues. Germline CDR1 SGHAT, CDR2 FQNNGV. The chain's CDR3 is CATGAGSHTQYF. The CDR3 DNA reads TGTGCCACCGGGGCCGGGTCGCATACGCAGTATTTT.

The genes are TRBV11-2 and TRBJ2-1; tentatively, D is TRBD1 (5 bases). CDR1 SGHAT and CDR2 FQNNGV come from the germline V gene. CDR3 length equals 15 residues. V lost 1 base and J lost 1, with 8 bases in between. The chain's CDR3 is CASSLGAGSYNEQFF. For the CDR3, the DNA is TGTGCCAGCAGCTTAGGGGCAGGGTCCTACAATGAGCAGTTCTTC.

The chain uses TRBV5-1 and TRBJ2-7; 11 bases match TRBD1. V dropped 2 bases and J dropped 4; count of bases not matched to a gene: 5. The V gene's germline CDR1 is SGHRS and CDR2 YFSETQ. The CDR3 length is 15 residues. In nucleotides, the CDR3 is TGCGCCAGCAGCTTATCCGGGACAGGGGGGTACGAGCAGTACTTC. This encodes CASSLSGTGGYEQYF.